This TCR beta chain was captured by sequencing in a study of cytomegalovirus exposure and HLA in healthy donors. PCR used 60 Vbeta primers and 13 Jbeta primers. Some clones are missing from TCRdb's copy, which holds only in-frame ones; the method was immunoSEQ multiplex PCR. Of 100,000 to 150,000 clones listed, roughly 80% were seen once; the top ten hold roughly 30%. The CDR3 loop spans 13 amino acids. Germline V gene sequence: CDR1 SNHLY, CDR2 FYNNEI. Trimming pared 7 bases from V and 2 bases from J, leaving 12 bases between. This TCR was recovered from a man aged 60-69 years in good health and CMV-seropositive. The sequencing sample was made of PBMCs. V usage is TRBV2 and J usage is TRBJ2-7; D call uncertain. CDR3 in DNA: TGTGCCAGCAAGCCGCTTGTTACCTACGAGCAGTACTTC. It codes for CASKPLVTYEQYF.